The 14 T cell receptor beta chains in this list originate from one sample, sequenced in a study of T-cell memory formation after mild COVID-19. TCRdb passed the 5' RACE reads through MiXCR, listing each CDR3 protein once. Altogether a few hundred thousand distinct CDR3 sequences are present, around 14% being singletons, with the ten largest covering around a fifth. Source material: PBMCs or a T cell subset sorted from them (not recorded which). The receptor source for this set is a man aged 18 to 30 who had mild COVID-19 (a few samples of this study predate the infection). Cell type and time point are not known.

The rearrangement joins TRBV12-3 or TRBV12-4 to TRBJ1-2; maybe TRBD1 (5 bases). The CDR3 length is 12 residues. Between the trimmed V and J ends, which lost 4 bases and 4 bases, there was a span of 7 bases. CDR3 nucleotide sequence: TGTGCCAGCAGTTCGACAGTCTATGGCTACACCTTC. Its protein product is CASSSTVYGYTF.

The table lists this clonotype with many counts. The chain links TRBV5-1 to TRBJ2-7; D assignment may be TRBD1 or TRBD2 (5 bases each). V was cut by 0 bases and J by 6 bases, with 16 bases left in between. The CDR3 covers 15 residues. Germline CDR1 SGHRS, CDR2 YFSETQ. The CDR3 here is CASSLVAGTAAEQYF. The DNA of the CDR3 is TGCGCCAGCAGCTTGGTCGCCGGGACCGCTGCCGAGCAGTACTTC.

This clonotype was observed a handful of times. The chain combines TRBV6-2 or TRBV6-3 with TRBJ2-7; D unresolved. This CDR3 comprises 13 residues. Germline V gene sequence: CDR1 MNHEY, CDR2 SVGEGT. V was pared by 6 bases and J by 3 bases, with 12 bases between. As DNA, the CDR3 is TGTGCCAGCAGCCGCCCGGCAATCTACGAGCAGTACTTC. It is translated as CASSRPAIYEQYF.

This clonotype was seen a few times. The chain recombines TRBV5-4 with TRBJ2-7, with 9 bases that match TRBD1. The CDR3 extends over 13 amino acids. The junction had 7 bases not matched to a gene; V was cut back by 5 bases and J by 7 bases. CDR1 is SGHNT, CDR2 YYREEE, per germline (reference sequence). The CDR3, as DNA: TGTGCCAGCAGACGGGACAGGGTGGGAGAGCAGTACTTC. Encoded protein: CASRRDRVGEQYF. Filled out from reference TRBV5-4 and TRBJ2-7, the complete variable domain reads ETGVTQSPTHLIKTRGQQVTLRCSSQSGHNTVSWYQQALGQGPQFIFQYYREEENGRGNFPPRFSGLQFPNYSSELNVNALELDDSALYLCASRRDRVGEQYFGPGTRLTVT.

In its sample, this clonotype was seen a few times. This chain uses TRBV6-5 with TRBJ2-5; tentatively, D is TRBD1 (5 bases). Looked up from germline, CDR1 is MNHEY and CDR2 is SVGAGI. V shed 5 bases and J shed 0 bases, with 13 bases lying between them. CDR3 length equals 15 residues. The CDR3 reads CASSRSWGNQETQYF. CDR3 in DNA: TGTGCCAGCAGTCGCTCCTGGGGCAACCAAGAGACCCAGTACTTC.

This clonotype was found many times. CDR3 DNA sequence: TGTGCCAGCAGCCAAGATTTGCGGGGGCGGAGCTCCTACGAGCAGTACTTC. This translates into CASSQDLRGRSSYEQYF. This rearrangement joins TRBV4-2 to TRBJ2-7; maybe TRBD2 (7 bases). The CDR3 has 17 residues. The V end was cut by 0 bases, the J end by 0 bases, with 15 bases between. Germline V lookup: CDR1 LGHNA, CDR2 YNFKEQ.

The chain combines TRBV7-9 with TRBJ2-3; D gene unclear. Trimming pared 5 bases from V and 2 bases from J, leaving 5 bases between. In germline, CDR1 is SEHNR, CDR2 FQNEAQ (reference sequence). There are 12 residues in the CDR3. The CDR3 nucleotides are TGTGCCAGCAGCACCCTCACAGATACGCAGTATTTT. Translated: CASSTLTDTQYF.

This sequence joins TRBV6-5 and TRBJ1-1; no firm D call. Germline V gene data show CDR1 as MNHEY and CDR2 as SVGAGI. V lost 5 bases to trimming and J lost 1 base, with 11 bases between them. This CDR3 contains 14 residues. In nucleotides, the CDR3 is TGTGCCAGCAGTGGTTTGTGGGGGAACACTGAAGCTTTCTTT. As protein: CASSGLWGNTEAFF.

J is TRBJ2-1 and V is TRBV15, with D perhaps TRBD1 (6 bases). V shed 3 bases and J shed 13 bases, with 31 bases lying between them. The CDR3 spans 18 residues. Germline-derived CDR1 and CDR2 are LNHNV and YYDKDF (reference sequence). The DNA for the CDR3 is TGTGCCACCAGCAGGGTTTTGAGGGACACCCCTTTCATCAAACGACAGTTCTTC. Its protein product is CATSRVLRDTPFIKRQFF.

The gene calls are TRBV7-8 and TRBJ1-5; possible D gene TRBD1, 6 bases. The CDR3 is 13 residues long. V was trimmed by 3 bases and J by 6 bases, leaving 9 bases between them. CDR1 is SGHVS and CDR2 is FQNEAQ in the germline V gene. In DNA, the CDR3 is TGTGCCAGCAGCTTGGGCAGGGGTCAGCCCCAGCATTTT. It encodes CASSLGRGQPQHF.

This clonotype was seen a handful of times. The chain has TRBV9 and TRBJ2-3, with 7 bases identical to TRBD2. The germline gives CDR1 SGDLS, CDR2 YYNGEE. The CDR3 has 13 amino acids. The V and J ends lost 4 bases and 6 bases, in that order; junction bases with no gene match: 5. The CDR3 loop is CASSQAGFDTQYF. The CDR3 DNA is TGTGCCAGCAGCCAAGCGGGGTTTGATACGCAGTATTTT.

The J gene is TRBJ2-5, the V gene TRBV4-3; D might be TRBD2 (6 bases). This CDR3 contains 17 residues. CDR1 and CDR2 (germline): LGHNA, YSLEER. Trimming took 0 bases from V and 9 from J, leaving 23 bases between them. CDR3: CASSQDWVPRGLVAQYF. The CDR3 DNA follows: TGCGCCAGCAGCCAAGATTGGGTTCCGCGGGGCCTCGTGGCCCAGTACTTC.

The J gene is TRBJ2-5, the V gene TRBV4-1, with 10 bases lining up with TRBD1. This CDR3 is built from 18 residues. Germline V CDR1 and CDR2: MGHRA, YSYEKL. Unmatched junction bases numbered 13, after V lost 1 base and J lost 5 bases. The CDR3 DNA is TGCGCCAGCAGCCAAGGATATACGACAGGGGGCGGGTCGGAGACCCAGTACTTC. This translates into CASSQGYTTGGGSETQYF.

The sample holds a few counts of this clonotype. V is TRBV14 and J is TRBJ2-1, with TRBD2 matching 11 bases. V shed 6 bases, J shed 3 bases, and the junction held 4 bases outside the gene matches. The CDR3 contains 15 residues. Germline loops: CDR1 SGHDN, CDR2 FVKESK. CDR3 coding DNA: TGTGCCAGCAGGCTAGCGGGGGGACGCTACAATGAGCAGTTCTTC. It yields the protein CASRLAGGRYNEQFF. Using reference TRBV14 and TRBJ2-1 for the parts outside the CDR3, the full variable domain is EAGVTQFPSHSVIEKGQTVTLRCDPISGHDNLYWYRRVMGKEIKFLLHFVKESKQDESGMPNNRFLAERTGGTYSTLKVQPAELEDSGVYFCASRLAGGRYNEQFFGPGTRLTVL.